The source of this TCR beta chain is a study of shared clonotypes between healthy human individuals. Study information: Per donor, CD8 memory used one plate, CD8 naive used two, CD4 memory used three and CD4 naive used three.

Germline CDR1 and CDR2: LNHDA and SQIVND (reference sequence). V was clipped by 2 bases and J by 1 base; unmatched bases: 5. This CDR3 is 17 amino acids long. Naive CD8 populations comprised CD45RO-negative cells positively selected for CCR7, excluding terminally differentiated effector memory CD45RA+ cells. Only Caucasian adults living in Nashville, Tennessee served as donors. Clones were sequenced by immunoSEQ multiplex PCR, and TCRdb holds only the in-frame ones, with some missing. The sample shows some 600,000 clones, approximately 96% of them seen only once. The sequenced material came from naive CD8+ T cells sorted from blood. The clonotype was recovered from a woman in her twenties or thirties in good health. The V and J genes are TRBV19 and TRBJ2-1; 10 nucleotides line up with TRBD2. The DNA of the CDR3 is TGTGCCAGTAGTATAAAACTAGCGGGAAATTCCTACAATGAGCAGTTCTTC. The encoded protein is CASSIKLAGNSYNEQFF.